The T cell receptor (beta chain) described here comes from a study of T-cell reconstitution after alpha-beta-depleted transplantation in children (dated by TCRdb to 2016 to 2018). The study in broad terms: The study quantitatively tracked T-cell immune reconstitution after TCRalphabeta/CD19-depleted allogeneic hematopoietic cell transplantation in children using TCR repertoire profiling.

This specimen's treatment or condition label, per the study, means: allogeneic hematopoietic cell transplantation with graft depleted of TCRalphabeta T cells and CD19 B cells. TCRalphabeta/CD19-depleted allogeneic hematopoietic cell grafts were given to the transplant recipients, all of whom were children. This clonotype appeared many times. It lacks a known antigen. No quality values exist for individual bases; no much larger clone is one base distant. Libraries were made using PCR. The listed sequencing device is Illumina HiSeq 2500. To normalize quantification of the TCRbeta repertoire, the TCR libraries were built with molecular barcoding that relied on unique molecular identifiers. TCRdb passed the public sequencing reads through fastp at Q25 and MiXCR, retaining productive beta sequences. Entries are consolidated by CDR3 protein sequence, retaining the most common genes and DNA. This sample comprises some 550,000 distinct CDR3 sequences, 23% of them detected only once. The top ten clonotypes cover 14% of the sample.

Overall results and qualifications from the work: Over subsequent months, a decline in hyperexpanded clone frequencies was noted, and after one year, T-cell counts and TCRbeta diversity were mostly ascribed to newly produced T cells. The apparently early recovery of alphabetaT-cell counts about two months after transplant reportedly depended on only several hundred rapidly expanded clones that came from non-depleted graft cells. The high TCRbeta diversity at day 60 in some patients was ascribed to recipient T cells and intrathymic progenitors that had survived conditioning.

Sequences MNHEY (CDR1) and SVGEGT (CDR2) are obtained from the germline V gene. The CDR3 numbers 15 residues from cysteine through phenylalanine. Of all the DNA, just the CDR3 is kept, 45 bases in frame from base 1. V lost 5 bases and J lost 3 bases, and the count of bases not matched to a germline gene is 7. The V and J segments used are TRBV6-2 or TRBV6-3 and TRBJ2-7, with TRBD1 matching 10 junction bases. The sample here was PBMCs, mostly from graft donor cells, taken 360 days after TCRalphabeta/CD19-depleted stem cell transplant. This receptor was obtained from a boy under two years old who had a stem cell transplant for acute myeloid leukemia, so the T cells may come from the graft donor. The nucleotide sequence is given as TGTGCCAGCAGTCCCTCCGACAGGGGGCTCTACGAGCAGTACTTC. It encodes CASSPSDRGLYEQYF.